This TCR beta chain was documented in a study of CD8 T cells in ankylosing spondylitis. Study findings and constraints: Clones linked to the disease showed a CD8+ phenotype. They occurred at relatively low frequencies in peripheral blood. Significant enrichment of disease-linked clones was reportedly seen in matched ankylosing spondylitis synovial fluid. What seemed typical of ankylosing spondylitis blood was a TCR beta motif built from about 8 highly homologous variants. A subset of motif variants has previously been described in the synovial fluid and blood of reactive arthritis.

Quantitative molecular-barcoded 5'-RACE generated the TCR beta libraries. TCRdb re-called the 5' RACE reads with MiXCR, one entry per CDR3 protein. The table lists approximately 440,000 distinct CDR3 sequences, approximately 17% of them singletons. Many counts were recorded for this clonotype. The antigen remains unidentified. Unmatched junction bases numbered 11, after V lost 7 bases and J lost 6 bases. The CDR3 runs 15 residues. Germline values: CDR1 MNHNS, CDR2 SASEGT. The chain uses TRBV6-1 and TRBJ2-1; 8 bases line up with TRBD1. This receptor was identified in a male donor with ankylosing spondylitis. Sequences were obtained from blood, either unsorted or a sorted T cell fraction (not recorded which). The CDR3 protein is CASILDRDPVNEQFF. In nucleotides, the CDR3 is TGTGCCAGCATACTGGACAGGGACCCGGTCAATGAGCAGTTCTTC.